The source of this T cell receptor (beta chain) is a study of graft-versus-host responses after intestinal transplantation (dated by TCRdb to the early 2020s). For the wider study: Recipients received multivisceral, liver-intestinal, or isolated intestinal transplants. After intestinal transplantation, graft-versus-host and host-versus-graft alloreactive T cell clones were followed in the graft, circulation and bone marrow using bulk TCR-beta CDR3 sequencing. To identify alloreactive clones, pre-transplant mixed lymphocyte reaction products were sequenced and compared with unstimulated pre-transplant donor and recipient T cells. Of the 20 to 25 intestinal transplant recipients enrolled in the cohort, one of whom was a retransplant, 3 patients without pretransplant specimens were excluded. Samples from a few later patients were sequenced in-house on an Illumina MiSeq with MiXCR processing rather than by the commercial service. Donor T cell macrochimerism was defined as a peak of at least 4% donor T cells among recipient peripheral blood mononuclear cells. Every recipient was given anti-thymocyte globulin induction, followed by roughly 3 years of maintenance tacrolimus and steroids.

Library preparation employed the immunoSEQ multiplex PCR assay. For most patients, genomic DNA was isolated with the Qiagen DNeasy Blood and Tissue Kit and shipped frozen to Adaptive Biotechnologies for TCR sequencing. For most patients, high-throughput TCR-beta CDR3 sequencing of genomic DNA was performed by Adaptive Biotechnologies. For the original study's pipeline: TCR sequencing data for roughly 17 patients were retrieved from Adaptive's ImmunoSEQ software; a few other patients were processed with MiXCR and VDJtools. CD4 versus CD8 sorting errors were corrected by removing sequences found in both subsets at a frequency ratio below 5:1. CDR3 nucleotide sequences shared between donor and recipient were removed because the origin of such sequences could not be assigned. At least 2-fold expansion over unstimulated cells and a minimum CFSE-low frequency of 0.002% (template counts) or 0.001% (read counts) were required for clones to be classified as alloreactive. A clone was considered mappable if detected in the sequenced pre-transplant spleen, lymph node, or MLR CFSE-low populations of the donor or recipient. The cumulative frequency of alloreactive clones was calculated as a percentage of all sequences, weighted by copy number. TCRdb took over this immuneACCESS table, retaining in-frame rearrangements with V and J assigned. Such tables are incomplete; in checked studies, under half of the missing clones stem from an unresolved V gene, and the remainder is unexplained. V, J and clone size reflect that table, while D and trimming were determined from the DNA. In this sample the table shows 90,000 to 100,000 clones, about 91% of which occur a single time. The ten largest clonotypes hold under 0.55% of the sample.

This clone was seen only once. Its specific antigen is unknown. It has no much larger one-base neighbor in the sample; base qualities were not kept. Other DNA sequences from this sample encode an identical CDR3 as well. Results the study describes overall, beyond this receptor: Conclusions were limited by the relatively low number and heterogeneity of intestinal transplant patients. Peak levels of circulating GvH clones were associated with declines in HvG clones early after transplant. High GvH to HvG T cell clonal ratios were observed in the allografts of patients with donor T cell macrochimerism. GvH clones turned up in recipient bone marrow, with some appearing earlier in ileal mucosa or blood, a pattern consistent with an intestinal mucosal origin.

After removal of 6 bases from V and 2 bases from J, the junction retains 4 bases not matched to a gene. For CDR1 and CDR2, the germline V gene (reference sequence) lists SEHNR and FQNEAQ. From cysteine to phenylalanine, the CDR3 is 13 amino acids long. Left in the record is the CDR3 DNA by itself, 39 bases read in frame from the first base. The sample's time point label, decoded: cells obtained before transplantation from donor or recipient. CD3+CD4+ and CD3+CD8+ populations were FACS-sorted from unstimulated pre-transplant donor and recipient cells taken from spleen or lymph nodes. Here the sequenced sample was unstimulated CD8+ T cells sorted from spleen or lymph node cells, taken before intestinal transplant. The clonotype was recovered from a human donor who received an intestinal transplant. The rearrangement combines TRBV7-9 with TRBJ2-7; 7 of the junction bases match TRBD1. The DNA is as follows: TGTGCCAGCAGTCCGGGACAGACCTACGAGCAGTACTTC. It translates to CASSPGQTYEQYF.